The entry below describes one TCR beta chain. Measured with immunoSEQ multiplex PCR; TCRdb has only the in-frame clones, and not every one. The profile covers some 2.4 million clones, with 80% to 95% appearing a single time and 0.36% taken by the ten largest. These data are taken from a study of shared clonotypes between healthy human individuals. Germline CDR1 is SGDLS and CDR2 is YYNGEE. The CDR3 covers 16 residues. With 4 bases clipped from V and 0 bases from J, the junction kept 5 bases outside the gene matches. The sequenced material came from naive CD4+ T cells from PBMCs. Subset of the sample: CD45RA+ positively selected. The sequence came from a young man in good health. Some clones in this sample may be carry-over from other donors' samples. V usage is TRBV9 and J usage is TRBJ2-3; 10 bases are shared with TRBD2. CDR3 coding DNA: TGTGCCAGCAGCATCGGACTAGCGGAAAGCACAGATACGCAGTATTTT. Amino acids: CASSIGLAESTDTQYF. Variable domain in full (rest from reference TRBV9 and TRBJ2-3): DSGVTQTPKHLITATGQRVTLRCSPRSGDLSVYWYQQSLDQGLQFLIQYYNGEERAKGNILERFSAQQFPDLHSELNLSSLELGDSALYFCASSIGLAESTDTQYFGPGTRLTVL.